This T cell receptor (beta chain) emerged from a study of shared clonotypes between healthy human individuals. As for the study in general: Each donor had three CD4 naive, three CD4 memory, two CD8 naive and one CD8 memory plate. Notes on the study in general: On the whole, naive subsets had larger estimated richness than memory subsets had.

Each PCR replicate from the sorted subsets contained around 200 ng DNA, which is 25,000 to 30,000 T cell genomes. Sequencing used immunoSEQ multiplex PCR; TCRdb keeps in-frame clones, though not all of them. The sample holds 80,000 to 100,000 clones, almost 70% seen once. Turning to this clone: Antigen unknown.

Germline trimming cut 5 bases from V and 9 bases from J; bases unmatched to any gene: 10. CDR3 size: 16 residues. The germline CDR1 and CDR2 sequences are SEHNR and FQNEAQ (reference sequence). The receptor's source is a man younger than 45 in good health. The gene calls are TRBV7-9 and TRBJ2-1; 13 nucleotides line up with TRBD2. Sequencing input: memory CD8+ T cells sorted from blood. Subset described: CD45RO+ cells pooled with CCR7-negative TemRA cells. In DNA form, the CDR3 reads TGTGCCAGCAGCAACCGACTAGCGGGAGGCCGAGGTGAGCAGTTCTTC. Amino acid sequence: CASSNRLAGGRGEQFF.